This T cell receptor (beta chain) was captured by sequencing in a study of monozygotic twins with cystic fibrosis. Study-wide points: In 13 of 16 pairs, V gene usage was closest to the co-twin's.

Notes on this clone: Its cognate antigen is unknown.

Assay used: immunoSEQ multiplex PCR; TCRdb lists only in-frame clones, some missing. Of about 21,000 clones detected, roughly nine tenths appear once; the ten largest clones hold roughly 1.5%. There are 14 residues in the CDR3. Germline V gives CDR1 SGHTA, CDR2 FQGNSA. The junction had 3 bases not matched to a gene; V was cut back by 3 bases and J by 1 base. This receptor was obtained from a girl aged 2 to 9 with cystic fibrosis. The sample taken for sequencing was blood. J is TRBJ2-7 and V is TRBV7-2, with 7 bases identical to TRBD2. DNA for the CDR3: TGTGCCAGCAGCTTCGCGGGAGATTCCTACGAGCAGTACTTC. It yields the protein CASSFAGDSYEQYF.